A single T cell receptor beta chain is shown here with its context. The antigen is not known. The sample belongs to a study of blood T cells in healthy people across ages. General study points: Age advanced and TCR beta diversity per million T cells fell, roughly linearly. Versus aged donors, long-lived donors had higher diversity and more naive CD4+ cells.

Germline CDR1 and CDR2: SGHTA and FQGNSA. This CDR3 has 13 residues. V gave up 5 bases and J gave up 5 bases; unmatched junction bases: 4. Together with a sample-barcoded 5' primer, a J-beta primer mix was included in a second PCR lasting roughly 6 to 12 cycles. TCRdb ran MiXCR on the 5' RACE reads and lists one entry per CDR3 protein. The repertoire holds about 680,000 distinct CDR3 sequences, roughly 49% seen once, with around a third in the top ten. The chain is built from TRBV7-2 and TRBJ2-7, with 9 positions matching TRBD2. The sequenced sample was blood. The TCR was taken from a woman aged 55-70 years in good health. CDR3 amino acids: CASSVAGGNEQYF. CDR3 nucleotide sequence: TGTGCCAGCAGCGTTGCGGGAGGGAACGAGCAGTACTTC.